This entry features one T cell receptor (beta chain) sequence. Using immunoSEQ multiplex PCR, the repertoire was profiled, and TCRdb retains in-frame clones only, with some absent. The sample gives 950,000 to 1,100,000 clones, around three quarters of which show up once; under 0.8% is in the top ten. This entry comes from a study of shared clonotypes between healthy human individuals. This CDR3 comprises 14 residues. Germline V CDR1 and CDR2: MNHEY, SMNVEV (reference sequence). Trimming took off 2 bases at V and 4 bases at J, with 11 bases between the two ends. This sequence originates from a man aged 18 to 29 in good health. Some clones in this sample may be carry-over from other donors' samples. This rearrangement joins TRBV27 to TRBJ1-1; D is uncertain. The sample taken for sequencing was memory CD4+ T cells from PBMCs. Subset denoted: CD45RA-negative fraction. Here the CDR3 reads CASSLTSSRTEAFF. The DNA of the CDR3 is TGTGCCAGCAGTTTAACGTCGTCCCGCACTGAAGCTTTCTTT.